This T cell receptor (beta chain) was captured by sequencing in a study of read filtering for tumor transcriptome and immune sequencing. This CDR3 comprises 13 residues. V was pared by 5 bases and J by 4 bases, with 9 bases between. CDR1 MNHNY and CDR2 SVGAGI come from the germline V gene (reference sequence). From around 440 ng of RNA, a library with molecular barcoded alpha/delta and beta/gamma adaptors was made. One entry per CDR3 protein, called by TCRdb with MiXCR from the reads. This sample has 50,000 to 65,000 distinct CDR3 sequences, with roughly a fifth found just once. This chain links TRBV6-6 with TRBJ2-1, with D unresolved. Sequenced sample: a population of CD138-negative cells sorted from bone marrow. This clonotype originated in a donor over 35 with multiple myeloma. The CDR3 loop is CASSRQEYNEQFF. The DNA of the CDR3 is TGTGCCAGCAGTCGTCAGGAGTACAATGAGCAGTTCTTC.